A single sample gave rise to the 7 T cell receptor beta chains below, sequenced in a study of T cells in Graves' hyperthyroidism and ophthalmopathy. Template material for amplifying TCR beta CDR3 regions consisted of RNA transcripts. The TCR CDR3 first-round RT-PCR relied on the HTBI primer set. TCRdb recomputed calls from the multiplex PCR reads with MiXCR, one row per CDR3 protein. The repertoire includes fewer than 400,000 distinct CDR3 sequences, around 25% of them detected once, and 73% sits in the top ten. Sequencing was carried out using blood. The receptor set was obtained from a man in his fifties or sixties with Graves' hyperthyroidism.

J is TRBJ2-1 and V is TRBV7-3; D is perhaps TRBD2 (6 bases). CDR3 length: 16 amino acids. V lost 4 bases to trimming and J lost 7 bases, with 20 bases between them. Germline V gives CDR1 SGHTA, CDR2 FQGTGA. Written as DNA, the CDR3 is TGTGCCAGCAGCTCCTTCGGCGGCGGGACTCGGAATGAGCAGTTCTTC. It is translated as CASSSFGGGTRNEQFF.

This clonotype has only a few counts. DNA of the CDR3: TGCAGTGCGCGACAGACGGACAGGACAGTGGGCTACACCTTC. Encoded protein: CSARQTDRTVGYTF. The J gene is TRBJ1-2, the V gene TRBV20-1, with TRBD1 matching 7 bases. From germline, CDR1 is DFQATT and CDR2 SNEGSKA (reference sequence). The V gene end was trimmed by 6 bases and the J gene end by 8 bases; junction bases not matched to a gene: 15. CDR3 length: 14 amino acids.

In nucleotides, the CDR3 is TGTGCCAGCAGCTTCGAGATGGGTAGCGGGAGGAACAATGAGCAGTTCTTC. Its protein product is CASSFEMGSGRNNEQFF. The genes are TRBV7-9 and TRBJ2-1, with 10 bases lining up with TRBD2. The CDR3 contains 17 residues. Germline V gene lookup returns CDR1 SEHNR and CDR2 FQNEAQ (reference sequence). J was trimmed by 5 bases and V by 3 bases; bases with no gene match: 10.

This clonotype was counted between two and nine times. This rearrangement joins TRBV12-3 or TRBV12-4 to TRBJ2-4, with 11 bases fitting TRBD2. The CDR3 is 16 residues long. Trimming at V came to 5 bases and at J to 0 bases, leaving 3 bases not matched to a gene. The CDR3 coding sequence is TGTGCCAGCAGTCCGGGACTAGCGGCAGCCAAAAACATTCAGTACTTC. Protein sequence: CASSPGLAAAKNIQYF.

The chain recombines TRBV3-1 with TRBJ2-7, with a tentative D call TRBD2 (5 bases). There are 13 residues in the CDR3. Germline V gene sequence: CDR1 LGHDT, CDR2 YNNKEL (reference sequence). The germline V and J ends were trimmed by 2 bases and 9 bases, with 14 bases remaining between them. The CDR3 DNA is TGTGCCAGCAGCCAAACTGCGGGTTCTGCGCAGTACTTC. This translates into CASSQTAGSAQYF.

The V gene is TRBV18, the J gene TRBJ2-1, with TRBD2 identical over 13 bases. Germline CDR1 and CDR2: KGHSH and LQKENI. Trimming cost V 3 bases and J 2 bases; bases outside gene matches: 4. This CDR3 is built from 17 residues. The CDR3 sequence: CASSPGTSGATYNEQFF. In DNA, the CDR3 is TGTGCCAGCTCACCTGGGACTAGCGGGGCTACCTACAATGAGCAGTTCTTC.

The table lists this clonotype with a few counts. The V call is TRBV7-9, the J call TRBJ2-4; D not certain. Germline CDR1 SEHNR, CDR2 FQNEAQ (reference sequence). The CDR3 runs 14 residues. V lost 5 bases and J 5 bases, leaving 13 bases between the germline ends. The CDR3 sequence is CASSKDPTQNIQYF. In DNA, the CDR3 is TGTGCCAGCAGCAAAGACCCCACCCAAAACATTCAGTACTTC.